This TCR beta chain is drawn from a study of T cell responses to AZD1222 COVID-19 vaccine. Germline lookup yields CDR1 MNHEY and CDR2 SVGAGI. Trimming removed 7 bases at V and 4 bases at J, with 13 bases between. CDR3 length equals 13 residues. Comment on this clone: The antigen is not known.

Study-wide findings and caveats: Rises in breadth and depth of Spike-specific TCRs came after two AZD1222 doses.

Clones were read by immunoSEQ multiplex PCR, and TCRdb kept only the in-frame ones, dropping some. The repertoire includes 100,000 to 150,000 clones, approximately 88% of them detected once, and approximately 18% sits in the top ten. The genes are TRBV6-5 and TRBJ1-1; D possibly corresponds to TRBD1 (6 bases). This specimen was peripheral blood, taken on day 0 of MenACWY control vaccination. This clonotype was sampled from an adult in good health. The CDR3 sequence is CASNIAQGTEAFF. CDR3 nucleotides: TGTGCCAGCAATATAGCACAGGGCACTGAAGCTTTCTTT.